This T cell receptor beta chain was observed in a study of T cell repertoires in cytomegalovirus infection. TCRdb independently ran MiXCR on the reads; one entry per CDR3 protein. Of about 140,000 distinct CDR3 sequences listed, 5.5% to 7% are singletons. The study's findings and limits: CMV-specific HLA-C-restricted TCR beta clonotypes dominated the ex vivo response. Summed frequency of public TCR beta families distinguished CMV carriers with the relevant HLA.

This clonotype occurred many times. The antigen is not known. Sequence at one end of the junction differs from germline and may be a read error. Material: PBMCs. The source is a human donor in good health (CMV status not recorded). Some clones in this sample may be carry-over from other donors' samples.

DNA of the CDR3: TGTGCCAGCAGCCGAGAAAGAGCGGGGGGCACATATACGCAGTATTTT. This encodes CASSRERAGGTYTQYF. The chain employs TRBV7-2 and TRBJ2-3; 9 bases fit TRBD2. The germline V gene has CDR1 SGHTA and CDR2 FQGNSA. CDR3 length: 16 residues. Full variable domain (missing parts from reference TRBV7-2 and TRBJ2-3): GAGVSQSPSNKVTEKGKDVELRCDPISGHTALYWYRQSLGQGLEFLIYFQGNSAPDKSGLPSDRFSAERTGGSVSTLTIQRTQQEDSAVYLCASSRERAGGTYTQYFGPGTRLTVL.